The 13 T cell receptor beta chains presented below share a single source sample, sequenced in a study of response to subunit inactivated influenza vaccine. One entry per CDR3 protein results from TCRdb running MiXCR on the RT-PCR reads. The sample carries over 650,000 distinct CDR3 sequences, less than 20% recorded once. The material sequenced was PBMCs from blood, taken 5 to 6 days after vaccination. The receptors shown here come from a man aged 45 to 65 who received an inactivated influenza vaccine.

This clonotype has a handful of counts. This chain connects TRBV29-1 to TRBJ2-5; 9 nucleotides agree with TRBD2. The CDR3 is 14 residues long. V dropped 3 bases and J dropped 4; count of bases not matched to a gene: 6. Germline V gives CDR1 SQVTM, CDR2 ANQGSEA. In DNA, the CDR3 is TGCAGCGTTGACGGAGCGGGAGGTAGAGAGACCCAGTACTTC. This sequence encodes CSVDGAGGRETQYF. The full variable domain, its missing parts supplied by reference TRBV29-1 and TRBJ2-5, is SAVISQKPSRDICQRGTSLTIQCQVDSQVTMMFWYRQQPGQSLTLIATANQGSEATYESGFVIDKFPISRPNLTFSTLTVSNMSPEDSSIYLCSVDGAGGRETQYFGPGTRLLVL.

This clonotype was observed a handful of times. The chain employs TRBV12-3 or TRBV12-4 and TRBJ1-6, with D unclear. Trimming removed 5 bases from V and 0 bases from J, with 14 bases in between. The CDR3 has 17 residues. As DNA, the CDR3 is TGTGCCAGCAGTACCCATGCGGGGAGCTCCTATAATTCACCCCTCCACTTT. Translation: CASSTHAGSSYNSPLHF.

In its sample, this clonotype was seen a few times. The rearrangement joins TRBV21-1 to TRBJ2-1; the table's TRBD1 call for D was not verified on the DNA. TRBV21-1 constitutes a pseudogene. The CDR3 has 14 residues. Here the CDR3 DNA reads TGTGCCAGCAGCAAAACTACAGGGTCCAATGAGCAGTTCTTC. Translated: CASSKTTGSNEQFF.

This clonotype was observed a handful of times. V is TRBV27 and J is TRBJ2-7, with 12 bases that match TRBD2. The CDR3 covers 15 residues. Per the germline V gene, CDR1 is MNHEY and CDR2 is SMNVEV (reference sequence). V lost 5 bases, J lost 2 bases, and 4 bases stayed unmatched. CDR3 residues: CASSRLAGATYEQYF. Here the CDR3 DNA reads TGTGCCAGCAGTAGACTAGCGGGAGCCACCTACGAGCAGTACTTC.

The sample holds a few counts of this clonotype. The chain is built from TRBV29-1 and TRBJ1-4; the D gene is possibly TRBD1 (5 bases). The CDR3 sequence is 13 residues long. Between the trimmed V and J ends, which lost 5 bases and 2 bases, there was a span of 9 bases. Germline V gene lookup returns CDR1 SQVTM and CDR2 ANQGSEA. CDR3 nucleotide sequence: TGCAGCGTTTTGAGACAGACTAATGAAAAACTGTTTTTT. Its protein product is CSVLRQTNEKLFF.

This chain uses TRBV15 with TRBJ1-5; 8 bases map to TRBD1. Trimming at V came to 6 bases and at J to 2 bases, leaving 3 bases not matched to a gene. The CDR3 contains 14 residues. Germline-derived CDR1 and CDR2 are LNHNV and YYDKDF (reference sequence). The CDR3 sequence is CATRPGGGNQPQHF. The CDR3 region has the DNA TGTGCCACCAGGCCAGGGGGCGGCAATCAGCCCCAGCATTTT.

There are many counts of this clonotype. The chain links TRBV12-3 or TRBV12-4 to TRBJ2-7; TRBD1 matches at 11 bases. With 3 bases clipped from V and 3 bases from J, the junction kept 4 bases outside the gene matches. The CDR3 runs to 15 residues. CDR3 nucleotide sequence: TGTGCCAGCAGTTTTCCCGGGACAGGGGGCTACGAGCAGTACTTC. This sequence encodes CASSFPGTGGYEQYF.

This clonotype was detected a few times. This chain links TRBV7-6 with TRBJ1-1; D remains ambiguous. The CDR3 contains 13 residues. Germline CDR1 is SGHVS and CDR2 is FNYEAQ. Trimming pared 5 bases from V and 3 bases from J, leaving 10 bases between. The CDR3 sequence: CASSRIRDTEAFF. The DNA for the CDR3 is TGTGCCAGCAGCAGAATCCGGGACACTGAAGCTTTCTTT.

This clonotype was seen more than once but under ten times. This sequence joins TRBV4-3 and TRBJ1-1; D perhaps matches TRBD1 (5 bases). V gave up 4 bases and J gave up 4 bases, with 16 bases separating them. CDR1 and CDR2 (germline): LGHNA, YSLEER. The CDR3 loop spans 15 amino acids. The CDR3 DNA reads as TGCGCCAGCAGCCTACGGGCCACCGGGGGCACTGAAGCTTTCTTT. It encodes CASSLRATGGTEAFF.

The V call is TRBV10-1, the J call TRBJ1-3, with D unresolved. The CDR3 totals 13 residues. Trimming took 2 bases from V and 0 from J, leaving 2 bases between them. Germline-derived CDR1 and CDR2 are WNHNN and SYGVQD (reference sequence). The CDR3 DNA is TGCGCCAGCAGTGAGGCCTCTGGAAACACCATATATTTT. Protein: CASSEASGNTIYF.

This clonotype was counted many times. The V and J genes are TRBV5-1 and TRBJ2-1; D remains ambiguous. Trimming stripped 2 bases from V and 8 bases from J, with 11 bases between. CDR1 and CDR2 (germline): SGHRS, YFSETQ. This CDR3 is 13 amino acids long. In DNA, the CDR3 is TGCGCCAGCAGCTTCGGTGAGGTCGATGAGCAGTTCTTC. It encodes CASSFGEVDEQFF.

A few counts support this clonotype. The V call is TRBV7-6, the J call TRBJ2-5; 10 nucleotides align to TRBD2. V was pared by 0 bases and J by 4 bases, with 8 bases of the junction left unmatched. This CDR3 region has 17 residues. Germline lookup yields CDR1 SGHVS and CDR2 FNYEAQ. The CDR3 DNA sequence: TGTGCCAGCAGCTTAGCAGCAGCGGGAGGGCTCATAGAGACCCAGTACTTC. This codes for CASSLAAAGGLIETQYF.

Only a few counts were recorded for this clonotype. The rearrangement uses TRBV28 and TRBJ2-3; perhaps TRBD1 as D (5 bases). Trimming took off 7 bases at V and 1 base at J, with 18 bases between the two ends. The germline gives CDR1 MDHEN, CDR2 SYDVKM. The CDR3 is 16 residues long. CDR3 in amino acids: CASTPISDSGTDTQYF. The CDR3 DNA is TGTGCCAGCACACCAATAAGCGACAGTGGCACAGATACGCAGTATTTT.